A single sample is the source of the 6 T cell receptor beta chains below, sequenced in a study of cytomegalovirus exposure and HLA in healthy donors. This PCR relied on a set of 60 Vbeta primers and 13 Jbeta primers. Generated by immunoSEQ multiplex PCR, the TCRdb table keeps only in-frame clones and is missing some. The data show under 300,000 clones, 75% to 90% seen once. The sequenced sample consisted of PBMCs. All receptors derive from a middle-aged man in good health and CMV-seropositive.

The chain carries TRBV11-2 and TRBJ1-2; D gene uncertain. The V end was cut by 1 base, the J end by 11 bases, with 20 bases between. The germline gives CDR1 SGHAT, CDR2 FQNNGV. CDR3 length: 15 amino acids. In DNA, the CDR3 is TGTGCCAGCAGCTTAGGGTTGAATACCGGCATGAGGTACACCTTC. Residues: CASSLGLNTGMRYTF.

Details on this clone: At one end the junction does not follow the germline gene, possibly because of a read error. The chain uses TRBV7-7 and TRBJ2-7; perhaps TRBD1 as D (6 bases). This CDR3 spans 13 amino acids. The germline V gene has CDR1 SSHAT and CDR2 FNYEAQ (reference sequence). CDR3 DNA sequence: TGTGCTAGCAGCATAGGATCAGGGACAGAGCAGTACTTC. This gives the protein CASSIGSGTEQYF.

The CDR3 is CASSERGRGIGQFF. The CDR3 bases are TGTGCCAGCAGTGAACGGGGTCGTGGAATTGGCCAGTTCTTC. The chain has TRBV6-1 and TRBJ2-1; D possibly corresponds to TRBD2 (5 bases). V lost 2 bases and J lost 13, with 18 bases in between. Germline-derived CDR1 and CDR2 are MNHNS and SASEGT. The CDR3 covers 14 residues.

For the CDR3, the DNA is TGTGCTAGTGGAAAGGAGGGGAACACTGAAGCTTTCTTT. This gives the protein CASGKEGNTEAFF. The chain uses TRBV12-5 and TRBJ1-1; D is unclear. The CDR3 extends over 13 amino acids. Germline lookup yields CDR1 LGHNT and CDR2 FRNRAP. Deletions cut 6 bases from V and 1 base from J, with 9 bases between. Drawing the rest from reference TRBV12-5 and TRBJ1-1, the complete variable domain is DARVTQTPRHKVTEMGQEVTMRCQPILGHNTVFWYRQTMMQGLELLAYFRNRAPLDDSGMPKDRFSAEMPDATLATLKIQPSEPRDSAVYFCASGKEGNTEAFFGQGTRLTVV.

V gene TRBV6-6 combines with J gene TRBJ2-7; 10 bases align to TRBD1. V shed 8 bases and J 4 bases; nucleotides not matched to a gene: 5. Germline V gene data show CDR1 as MNHNY and CDR2 as SVGAGI (reference sequence). This CDR3 spans 13 amino acids. In nucleotides, the CDR3 is TGTGCCAGCGGGGGGACAGGGGTTTACGAGCAGTACTTC. Encoded protein: CASGGTGVYEQYF.

In its sample, this clone was seen a few times. J is TRBJ1-3 and V is TRBV7-9; a weak D match, TRBD1 (5 bases). CDR1 is SEHNR, CDR2 FQNEAQ, per germline (reference sequence). The CDR3 is 15 residues long. V dropped 2 bases and J dropped 0 bases, with 8 bases sitting between them. The CDR3 sequence: CASSLTGYSGNTIYF. CDR3 bases: TGTGCCAGCAGCTTAACAGGTTACTCTGGAAACACCATATATTTT.